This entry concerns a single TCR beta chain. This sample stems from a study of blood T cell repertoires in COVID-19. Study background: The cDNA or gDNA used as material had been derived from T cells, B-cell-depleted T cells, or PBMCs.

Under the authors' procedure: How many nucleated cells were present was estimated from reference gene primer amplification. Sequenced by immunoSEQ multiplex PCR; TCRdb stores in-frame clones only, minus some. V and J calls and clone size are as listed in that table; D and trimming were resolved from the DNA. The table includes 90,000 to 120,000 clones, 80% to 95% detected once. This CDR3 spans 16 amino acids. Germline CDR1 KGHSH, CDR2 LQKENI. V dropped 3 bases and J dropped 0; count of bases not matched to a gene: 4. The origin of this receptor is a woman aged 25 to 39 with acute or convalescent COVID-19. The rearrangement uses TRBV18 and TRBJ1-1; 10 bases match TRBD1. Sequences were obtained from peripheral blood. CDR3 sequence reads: CASSPGTGALNTEAFF. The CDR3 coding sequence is TGTGCCAGCTCACCCGGGACAGGGGCCTTGAACACTGAAGCTTTCTTT.